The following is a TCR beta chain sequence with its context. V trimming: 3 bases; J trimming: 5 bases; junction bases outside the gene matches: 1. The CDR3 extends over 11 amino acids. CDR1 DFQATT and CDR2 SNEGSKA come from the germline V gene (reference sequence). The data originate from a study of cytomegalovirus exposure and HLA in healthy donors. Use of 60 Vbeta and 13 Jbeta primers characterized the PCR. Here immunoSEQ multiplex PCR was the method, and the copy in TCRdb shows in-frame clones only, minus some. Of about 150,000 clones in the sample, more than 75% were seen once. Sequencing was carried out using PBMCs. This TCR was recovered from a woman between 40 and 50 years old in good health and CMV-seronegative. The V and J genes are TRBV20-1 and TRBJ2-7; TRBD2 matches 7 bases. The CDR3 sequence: CSASAGDEQYF. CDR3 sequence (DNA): TGCAGTGCTAGTGCGGGGGACGAGCAGTACTTC.